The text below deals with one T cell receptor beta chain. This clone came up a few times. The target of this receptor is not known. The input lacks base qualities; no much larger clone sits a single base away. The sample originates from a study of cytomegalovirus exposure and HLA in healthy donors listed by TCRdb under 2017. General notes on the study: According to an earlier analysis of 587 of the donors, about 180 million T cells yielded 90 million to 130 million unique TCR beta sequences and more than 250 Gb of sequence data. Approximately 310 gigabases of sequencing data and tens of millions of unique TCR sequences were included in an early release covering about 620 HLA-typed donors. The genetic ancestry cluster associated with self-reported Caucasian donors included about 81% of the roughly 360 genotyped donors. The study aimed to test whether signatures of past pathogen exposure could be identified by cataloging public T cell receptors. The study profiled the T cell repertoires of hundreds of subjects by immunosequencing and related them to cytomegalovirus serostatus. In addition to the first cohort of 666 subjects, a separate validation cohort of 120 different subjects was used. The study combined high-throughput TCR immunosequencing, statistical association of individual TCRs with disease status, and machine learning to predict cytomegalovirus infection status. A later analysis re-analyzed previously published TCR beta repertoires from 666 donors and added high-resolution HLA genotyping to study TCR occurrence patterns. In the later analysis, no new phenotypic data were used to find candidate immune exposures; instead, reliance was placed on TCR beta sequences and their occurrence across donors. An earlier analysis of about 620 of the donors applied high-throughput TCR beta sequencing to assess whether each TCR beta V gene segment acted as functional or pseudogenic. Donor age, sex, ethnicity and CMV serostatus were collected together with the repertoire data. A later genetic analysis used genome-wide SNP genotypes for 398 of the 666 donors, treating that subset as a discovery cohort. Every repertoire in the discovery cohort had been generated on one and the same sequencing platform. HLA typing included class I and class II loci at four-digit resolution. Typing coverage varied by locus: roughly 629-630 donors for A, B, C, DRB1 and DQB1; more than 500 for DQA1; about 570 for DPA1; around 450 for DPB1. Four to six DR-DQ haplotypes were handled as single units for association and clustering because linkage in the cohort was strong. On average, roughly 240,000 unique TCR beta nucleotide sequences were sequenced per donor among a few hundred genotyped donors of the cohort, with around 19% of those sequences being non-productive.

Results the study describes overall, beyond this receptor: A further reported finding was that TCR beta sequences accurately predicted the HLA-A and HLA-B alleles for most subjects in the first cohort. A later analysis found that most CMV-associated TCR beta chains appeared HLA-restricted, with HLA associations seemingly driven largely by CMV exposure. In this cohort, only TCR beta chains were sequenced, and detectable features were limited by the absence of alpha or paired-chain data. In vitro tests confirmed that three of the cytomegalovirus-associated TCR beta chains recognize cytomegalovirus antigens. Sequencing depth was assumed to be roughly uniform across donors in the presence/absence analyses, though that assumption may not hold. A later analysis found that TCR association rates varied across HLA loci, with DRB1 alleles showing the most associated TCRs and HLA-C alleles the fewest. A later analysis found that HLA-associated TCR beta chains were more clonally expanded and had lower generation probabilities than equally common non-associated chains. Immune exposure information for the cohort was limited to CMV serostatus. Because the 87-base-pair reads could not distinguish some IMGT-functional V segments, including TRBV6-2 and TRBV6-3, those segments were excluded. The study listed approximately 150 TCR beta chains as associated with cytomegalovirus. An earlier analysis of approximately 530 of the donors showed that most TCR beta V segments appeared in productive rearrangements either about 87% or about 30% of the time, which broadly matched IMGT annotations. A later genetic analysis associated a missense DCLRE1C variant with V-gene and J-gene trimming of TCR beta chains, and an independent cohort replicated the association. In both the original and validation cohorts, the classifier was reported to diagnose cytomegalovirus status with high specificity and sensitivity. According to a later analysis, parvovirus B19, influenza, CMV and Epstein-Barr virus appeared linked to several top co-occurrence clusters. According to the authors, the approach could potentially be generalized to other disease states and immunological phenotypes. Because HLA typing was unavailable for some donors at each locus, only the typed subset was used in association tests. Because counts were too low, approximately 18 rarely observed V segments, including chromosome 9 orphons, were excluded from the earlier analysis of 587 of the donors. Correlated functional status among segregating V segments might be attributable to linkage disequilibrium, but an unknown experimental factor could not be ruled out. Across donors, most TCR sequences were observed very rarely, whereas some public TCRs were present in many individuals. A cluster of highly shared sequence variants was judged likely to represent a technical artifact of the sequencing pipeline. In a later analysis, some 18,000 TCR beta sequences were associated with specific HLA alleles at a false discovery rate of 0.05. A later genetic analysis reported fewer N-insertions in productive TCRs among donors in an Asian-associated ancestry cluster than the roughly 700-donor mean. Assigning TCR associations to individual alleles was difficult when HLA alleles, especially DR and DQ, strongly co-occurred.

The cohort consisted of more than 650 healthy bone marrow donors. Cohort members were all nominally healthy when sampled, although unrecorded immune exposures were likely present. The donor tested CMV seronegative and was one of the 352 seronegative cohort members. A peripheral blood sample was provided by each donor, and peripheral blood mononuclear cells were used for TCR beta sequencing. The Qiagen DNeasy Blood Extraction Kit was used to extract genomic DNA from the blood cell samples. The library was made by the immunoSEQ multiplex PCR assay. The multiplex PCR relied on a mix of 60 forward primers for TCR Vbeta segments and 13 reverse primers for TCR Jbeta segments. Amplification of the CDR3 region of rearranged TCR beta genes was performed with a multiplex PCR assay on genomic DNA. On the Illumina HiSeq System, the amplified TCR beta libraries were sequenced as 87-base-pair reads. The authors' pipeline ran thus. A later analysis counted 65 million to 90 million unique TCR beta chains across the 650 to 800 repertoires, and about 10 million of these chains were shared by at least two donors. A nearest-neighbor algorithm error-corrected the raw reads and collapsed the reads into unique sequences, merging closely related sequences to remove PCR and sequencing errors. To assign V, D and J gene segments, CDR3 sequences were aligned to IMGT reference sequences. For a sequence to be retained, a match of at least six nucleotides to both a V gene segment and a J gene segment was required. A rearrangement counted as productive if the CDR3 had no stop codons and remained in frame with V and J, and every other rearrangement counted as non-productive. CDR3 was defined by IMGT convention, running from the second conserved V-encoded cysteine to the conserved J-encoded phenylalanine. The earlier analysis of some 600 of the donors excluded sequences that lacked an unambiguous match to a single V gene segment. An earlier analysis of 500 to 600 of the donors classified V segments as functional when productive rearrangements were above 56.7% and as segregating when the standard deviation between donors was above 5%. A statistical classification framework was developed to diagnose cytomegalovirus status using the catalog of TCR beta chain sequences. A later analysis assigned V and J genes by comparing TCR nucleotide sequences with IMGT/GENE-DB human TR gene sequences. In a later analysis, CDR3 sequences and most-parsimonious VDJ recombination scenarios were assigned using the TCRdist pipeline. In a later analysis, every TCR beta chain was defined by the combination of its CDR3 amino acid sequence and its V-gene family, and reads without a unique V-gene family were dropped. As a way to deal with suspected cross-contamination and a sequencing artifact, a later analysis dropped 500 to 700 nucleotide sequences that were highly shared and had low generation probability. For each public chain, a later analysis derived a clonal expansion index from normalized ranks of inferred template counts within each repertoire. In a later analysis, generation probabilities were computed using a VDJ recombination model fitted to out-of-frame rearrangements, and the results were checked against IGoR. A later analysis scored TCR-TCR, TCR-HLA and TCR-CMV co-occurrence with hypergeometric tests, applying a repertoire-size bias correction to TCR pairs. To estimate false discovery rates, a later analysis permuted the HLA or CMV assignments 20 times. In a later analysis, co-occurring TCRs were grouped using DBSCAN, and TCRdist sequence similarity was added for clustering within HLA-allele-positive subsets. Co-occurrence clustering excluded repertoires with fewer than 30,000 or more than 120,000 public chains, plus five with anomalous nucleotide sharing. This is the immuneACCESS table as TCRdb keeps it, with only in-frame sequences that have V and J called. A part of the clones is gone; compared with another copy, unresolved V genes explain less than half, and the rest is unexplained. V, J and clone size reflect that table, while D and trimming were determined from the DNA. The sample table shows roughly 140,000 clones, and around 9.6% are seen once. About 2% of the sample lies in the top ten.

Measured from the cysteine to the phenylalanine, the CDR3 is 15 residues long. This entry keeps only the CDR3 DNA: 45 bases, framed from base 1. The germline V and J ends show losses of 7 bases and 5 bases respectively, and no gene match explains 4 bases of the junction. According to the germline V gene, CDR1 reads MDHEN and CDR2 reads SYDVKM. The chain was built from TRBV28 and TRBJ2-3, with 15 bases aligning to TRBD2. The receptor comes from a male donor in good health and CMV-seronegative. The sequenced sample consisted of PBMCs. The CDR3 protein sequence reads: CASKAGLAGGDTQYF. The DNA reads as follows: TGTGCCAGCAAGGCGGGACTAGCGGGAGGAGATACGCAGTATTTT.